This TCR beta chain was captured in a study of cytomegalovirus exposure and HLA in healthy donors. J gave up 4 bases and V 6 bases, and 10 bases lay outside the gene matches. CDR1 SGHNT and CDR2 YYREEE come from the germline V gene (reference sequence). The CDR3 runs 16 residues. Primers: 60 Vbeta forward and 13 Jbeta reverse. Here immunoSEQ multiplex PCR was the method, and the copy in TCRdb shows in-frame clones only, minus some. The table gives about 46,000 clones; the top ten clones make up roughly 0.99% of it. This chain links TRBV5-4 with TRBJ2-2, with TRBD2 matching over 9 bases. The receptor's source is a woman aged 40 to 50 in good health and CMV-seronegative. The sample taken for sequencing was PBMCs. CDR3 nucleotides: TGTGCCAGCACCCTCGGGGGTAGCGGGAGCACCGGGGAGCTGTTTTTT. Translating it yields CASTLGGSGSTGELFF.